Each of the 22 T cell receptor beta chains below was sequenced from the same sample in a study of blood T cell repertoires in COVID-19. Clones were sequenced by immunoSEQ multiplex PCR, and TCRdb holds only the in-frame ones, with some missing. Among fewer than 350,000 clones listed, 80% to 95% were seen once. The sequenced sample was peripheral blood. The source is a woman younger than 45 with COVID-19, enrolled during active disease.

V gene TRBV4-3 combines with J gene TRBJ2-7; unclear D gene. The CDR3 is made up of 13 amino acids. Trimming stripped 1 base from V and 1 base from J, with 5 bases between. CDR1 is LGHNA, CDR2 YSLEER, per germline. The CDR3: CASSQGISYEQYF. In nucleotides, the CDR3 is TGCGCCAGCAGCCAAGGTATTTCCTACGAGCAGTACTTC.

A single count supports this clone. V usage is TRBV25-1 and J usage is TRBJ1-2; no firm D call. The CDR3 is 14 amino acids. Germline CDR1 and CDR2: MGHDK and SYGVNS. V lost 1 base and J lost 4, with 10 bases in between. CDR3 bases: TGTGCCAGCAGTGAATTGGCAGGAAGCTATGGCTACACCTTC. Translation: CASSELAGSYGYTF.

This clone was observed at least ten times. This CDR3 is also generated by other DNA sequences in the sample. The genes are TRBV6-4 and TRBJ2-3; 8 positions agree with TRBD2. CDR1 is MRHNA, CDR2 SNTAGT, per germline. V shed 3 bases, J shed 1 base, and the junction held 0 bases outside the gene matches. This CDR3 region has 14 residues. The CDR3 nucleotides are TGTGCCAGCAGTGAAGCGGGAGGCACAGATACGCAGTATTTT. Translating gives CASSEAGGTDTQYF.

V and J are TRBV7-9 and TRBJ2-3, with D possibly TRBD2 on 5 matching bases. The germline V and J ends were trimmed by 2 bases and 4 bases, with 13 bases remaining between them. Germline CDR1 and CDR2: SEHNR and FQNEAQ (reference sequence). The CDR3 spans 15 residues. CDR3 bases: TGTGCCAGCAGCTTAAGGACCGGGATCTCAGATACGCAGTATTTT. Translation gives CASSLRTGISDTQYF.

The CDR3, as DNA: TGTGCCAGCAGCGTAGGACTAGGATACGAGCAGTACTTC. As protein: CASSVGLGYEQYF. The chain combines TRBV9 with TRBJ2-7, with a tentative D call TRBD2 (6 bases). CDR3 length: 13 amino acids. Between the trimmed V and J ends, which lost 0 bases and 4 bases, there was a span of 8 bases. Germline assignment: CDR1 SGDLS and CDR2 YYNGEE.

V usage is TRBV5-1 and J usage is TRBJ2-7; tentative D call: TRBD1 (6 bases). V gave up 3 bases and J gave up 7 bases, with 14 bases separating them. The germline gives CDR1 SGHRS, CDR2 YFSETQ. The CDR3 is made up of 13 amino acids. The CDR3 DNA reads as TGCGCCAGCAGCTCGGGACAACGAAAGGAGCAGTACTTC. Translation gives CASSSGQRKEQYF.

The gene calls are TRBV5-1 and TRBJ2-3; TRBD2 matches 11 bases. Germline loops: CDR1 SGHRS, CDR2 YFSETQ. This CDR3 is 17 amino acids long. V lost 2 bases, J lost 5 bases, and 10 bases stayed unmatched. CDR3 region: CASSFLIAGGPKDTQYF. The CDR3 coding sequence is TGCGCCAGCAGCTTCCTTATAGCGGGAGGGCCGAAAGATACGCAGTATTTT.

V usage is TRBV28 and J usage is TRBJ1-1, with a weak D call TRBD1 (5 bases). From germline, CDR1 is MDHEN and CDR2 SYDVKM. This CDR3 is built from 15 residues. Trimming left V 0 bases short and J 0 bases short, with 8 bases between. In nucleotides, the CDR3 is TGTGCCAGCAGTTTATGGGGGGGTATGAACACTGAAGCTTTCTTT. It yields the protein CASSLWGGMNTEAFF.

This clone was counted a single time. The V call is TRBV5-4, the J call TRBJ1-1; 7 bases are a match to TRBD1. In germline, CDR1 is SGHNT, CDR2 YYREEE (reference sequence). The CDR3 sequence is 16 residues long. After removal of 3 bases from V and 1 base from J, the junction contained 9 bases not matched to a gene. As DNA, the CDR3 is TGTGCCAGCAGCTCGCCAGGGGGACGCAGGAACACTGAAGCTTTCTTT. The encoded protein is CASSSPGGRRNTEAFF.

J is TRBJ2-3 and V is TRBV2; the D gene is possibly TRBD2 (6 bases). Germline V CDR1 and CDR2: SNHLY, FYNNEI. The ends were cut back, 5 bases at V and 0 bases at J, with 9 bases in the middle. This CDR3 spans 14 amino acids. CDR3 nucleotides: TGTGCCAGCAGTCGGGACTCGAGCACAGATACGCAGTATTTT. Its protein product is CASSRDSSTDTQYF.

This chain uses TRBV28 with TRBJ1-2, with 9 bases that match TRBD1. Looked up from germline, CDR1 is MDHEN and CDR2 is SYDVKM. The CDR3 contains 13 residues. V lost 10 bases and J lost 5; bases outside the gene matches: 8. The CDR3 sequence is CAITQGARYGYTF. The CDR3 region has the DNA TGTGCCATTACACAGGGGGCGCGGTATGGCTACACCTTC.

In its sample, this clone was seen a few times. The rearrangement joins TRBV7-6 to TRBJ2-2; D perhaps matches TRBD1 (6 bases). The CDR3 is 14 residues long. V gave up 2 bases and J gave up 4 bases, with 8 bases separating them. Germline V CDR1 and CDR2: SGHVS, FNYEAQ. The CDR3 region is CASSLQGTTGELFF. The CDR3 DNA follows: TGTGCCAGCAGCTTACAGGGGACCACCGGGGAGCTGTTTTTT.

The rearrangement links TRBV25-1 to TRBJ2-5; D gene unclear. The CDR3 spans 14 residues. V lost 4 bases and J 4 bases, leaving 13 bases between the germline ends. The germline V gene encodes CDR1 MGHDK and CDR2 SYGVNS. The CDR3: CASSVVPDSETQYF. CDR3 DNA: TGTGCCAGCAGTGTTGTTCCAGATTCAGAGACCCAGTACTTC.

This clone was detected only once. The chain links TRBV3-1 (or the pseudogene TRBV3-2) to TRBJ2-2, with a tentative D call TRBD2 (6 bases). The CDR3 totals 14 residues. V lost 1 base and J lost 7, with 10 bases in between. From germline, CDR1 is LGHDT and CDR2 YNNKEL (reference sequence). Written as DNA, the CDR3 is TGTGCCAGCAGCCAAGGACTAGTTGGCGGGGAGCTGTTTTTT. Translating gives CASSQGLVGGELFF.

This chain links TRBV29-1 with TRBJ2-1, with D tentatively TRBD1 (6 bases). This CDR3 is 12 amino acids long. Germline CDR1 reads SQVTM; CDR2 reads ANQGSEA. V lost 7 bases, J lost 10 bases, and 17 bases lay in between. CDR3 region: CSGAWGPREQFF. The DNA for the CDR3 is TGCAGCGGGGCCTGGGGGCCTCGGGAGCAGTTCTTC.

In DNA form, the CDR3 reads TGCGCCAGCAGTGAGTCTACAGGGGCGAATTCACCCCTCCACTTT. This codes for CASSESTGANSPLHF. This chain connects TRBV10-2 to TRBJ1-6, with TRBD1 matching over 7 bases. This CDR3 spans 15 amino acids. CDR1 and CDR2 from the germline V gene are WSHSY and SAAADI. With 0 bases clipped from V and 7 bases from J, the junction kept 3 bases outside the gene matches.

The J gene is TRBJ2-3, the V gene TRBV7-2; 14 nucleotides match TRBD2. From germline, CDR1 is SGHTA and CDR2 FQGNSA. CDR3 length equals 14 residues. V was pared by 1 base and J by 14 bases, with 5 bases of the junction left unmatched. CDR3 protein: CASSLVGTSGSTYF. The DNA of the CDR3 is TGTGCCAGCAGCTTAGTGGGGACTAGCGGGAGTACGTATTTT.

The rearrangement uses TRBV4-1 and TRBJ2-3, with 9 bases matching TRBD2. From germline, CDR1 is MGHRA and CDR2 YSYEKL. The V gene end was trimmed by 0 bases and the J gene end by 5 bases; junction bases not matched to a gene: 6. This CDR3 is 16 amino acids long. Written as DNA, the CDR3 is TGCGCCAGCAGCCAAGAAACGACAGCGGGAGGAGATACGCAGTATTTT. This codes for CASSQETTAGGDTQYF.

CDR3 sequence reads: CASSSGLTGELFF. The CDR3 DNA reads as TGTGCCAGCAGTTCCGGACTCACCGGGGAGCTGTTTTTT. The chain joins TRBV6-2 or TRBV6-3 to TRBJ2-2, with a tentative D call TRBD2 (5 bases). The germline V gene has CDR1 MNHEY and CDR2 SVGEGT. The CDR3 is 13 residues long. V gave up 4 bases and J gave up 4 bases, with 7 bases separating them.

The chain is built from TRBV28 and TRBJ1-5, with unresolved D. V was cut by 3 bases and J by 3 bases, with 9 bases left in between. The CDR3 has 14 residues. The germline V gene encodes CDR1 MDHEN and CDR2 SYDVKM. The CDR3 region is CASSFGEINQPQHF. In DNA form, the CDR3 reads TGTGCCAGCAGTTTTGGGGAGATCAATCAGCCCCAGCATTTT.

The gene calls are TRBV11-3 and TRBJ2-1, with 10 positions matching TRBD1. This CDR3 contains 15 residues. After removal of 5 bases from V and 6 bases from J, the junction contained 7 bases not matched to a gene. CDR1 and CDR2 from the germline V gene are SGHNT and YENEEA. The CDR3 nucleotides read TGTGCCAGCAGCAAAGGACAGGGGGAGGCCAATGAGCAGTTCTTC. This encodes CASSKGQGEANEQFF.

V usage is TRBV11-3 and J usage is TRBJ2-1; D gene unclear. V was trimmed by 5 bases and J by 4 bases, leaving 9 bases between them. Germline V CDR1 and CDR2: SGHNT, YENEEA. The CDR3 is 13 residues long. The chain's CDR3 is CASSVGPYNEQFF. The CDR3 region has the DNA TGTGCCAGCAGCGTTGGGCCATACAATGAGCAGTTCTTC.